This T cell receptor (beta chain) appears in the sequencing data of a study of T cells in Graves' hyperthyroidism and ophthalmopathy (dated by TCRdb to between 2018 and 2021). Regarding the study in general: Peripheral blood samples were taken at the time of initial diagnosis, prior to any treatment. TCR V-J signatures able to tell the groups apart were searched for in a discovery cohort of more than 90 patients, of whom approximately 40 had Graves' ophthalmopathy and around 58 had stable Graves' hyperthyroidism. TCR Vbeta CDR3 sequencing of 140 or so peripheral blood samples (under 45 ophthalmopathy, about 80 hyperthyroidism and roughly 17 progressor patients) is reported in the paper. In addition, the study compared T-cell repertoires in thyroid tissue and in blood from about 6 Graves' hyperthyroidism patients. Whether ophthalmopathy could be predicted prospectively was tested in an independent validation cohort made up of roughly 20 hyperthyroidism patients plus 17 patients who later progressed to ophthalmopathy. For training and testing, the 110 or so patients in the discovery cohort were randomly divided in a 7:3 ratio. After blood sampling, hyperthyroidism patients were treated with methimazole at a starting dose of 30 mg daily, and ophthalmopathy patients were treated with high-dose intravenous methylprednisolone. Broad study findings and their caveats: In validation, the model predicted progression to ophthalmopathy a median of approximately 6.3 months before onset, with roughly 70% sensitivity and 72.22% specificity. In cross-validation, a model built on a 13 V-J signature told ophthalmopathy apart from stable hyperthyroidism with less than 90% sensitivity and around 84% specificity, and in testing the same model reached 80%/75%. Most expanded thyroid clonotypes (frequency above 0.001) were also found in blood, which suggests that blood repertoires may mirror thyroid immune responses. Sample size was not statistically predetermined, and blinding of investigators to group allocation was not performed.

Graves' hyperthyroidism was defined as stable when no progression to ophthalmopathy occurred over 18 months of follow-up. Hyperthyroidism patients were newly diagnosed, had a disease duration of under 2 months, and were aged 18 to 65 years. The study excluded patients with uncontrolled infections, other autoimmune diseases, pregnancy or lactation. Clinical symptoms, serum thyroxine and TRAb, thyroid ultrasound, and orbital computed tomography formed the basis for the diagnoses. Ficoll-Paque density gradient centrifugation was used to isolate PBMCs from 10 ml of fresh peripheral blood. Total RNA was extracted with Trizol reagent, and quality was checked on an Agilent 2100 Bioanalyzer. On this clonotype itself: The antigen it recognizes is unknown. Per-nucleotide qualities are absent, and no much larger clonotype sits a single base away.

TCR beta CDR3 regions were amplified from RNA transcripts. The first round of RT-PCR for the TCR CDR3 was performed with the HTBI primer set and the Qiagen OneStep RT-PCR kit. Libraries were constructed in a second round of multiplex PCR, after which size selection and purification were carried out. The libraries were sequenced on an Illumina HiSeq2000 using paired-end 100 bp reads. The published analysis was carried out like this. SOAPnuke was used to process the raw data, throwing out any read that contained adapters or uncalled bases, had a mean Phred below 15, or lacked an exact constant-primer or identifier match. High-quality paired reads were merged using COPE v1.2.5, and each unique nucleotide sequence was defined as a clonotype. MiTCR v1.1 was used to align the clonotypes against IMGT TRBV, TRBD and TRBJ reference segments. The analysis was restricted to V-J combinations with a frequency above 0.0001, which together covered 99.2% of the repertoires. The TCS score was defined as F50 (clonal expansion) divided by E x V (chaos), with BLOSUM62-based TCRdist calculated between CDR3 peptides within each V-J. Welch's t-statistics and random forest reduced several hundred V-J features to fewer than 15, which were used in a naive Bayes classifier (R e1071). TCRdb reprocessing: public reads trimmed at Q25 with fastp, clones called with MiXCR, in-frame beta chains kept. Rows with a matching CDR3 protein are joined into one entry that keeps the most common DNA and genes. These V and J calls originate from TCRdb's pipeline instead of the authors' own analysis. The sample profile shows more than 550,000 distinct CDR3 sequences; about 18% of them were found once. The ten largest clones add up to roughly 16% of the sample.

Sample: blood. This receptor was taken from a man aged 45-65 years with Graves' hyperthyroidism.

The CDR3 sequence is CSAYGGAGTGELFF. The DNA sequence is as follows: TGCAGTGCATACGGGGGCGCCGGCACCGGGGAGCTGTTTTTT. Recombination joined TRBV20-1 with TRBJ2-2; the D region may be TRBD1 or TRBD2, each matching 6 bases equally. From the germline V gene (reference sequence), CDR1 is DFQATT and CDR2 is SNEGSKA. The CDR3, from cysteine to phenylalanine, totals 14 residues. The DNA shown is the 42-base CDR3, in frame from base 1. Trimming takes 6 bases from V and 4 bases from J, and the germline ends sit 15 bases apart.